The 30 T cell receptor beta chains presented below share a single source sample, sequenced in a study of blood T cells in healthy people across ages. A second roughly 6 to 12 cycle PCR used barcoded and J-beta primers. A single record per CDR3 protein comes from TCRdb applying MiXCR to the 5' RACE reads. The data contain about 1,500,000 distinct CDR3 sequences, approximately 38% of them singletons. The sample comprised blood. The receptors were sampled from a woman aged 18 to 35 in good health.

V gene TRBV5-5 combines with J gene TRBJ2-5; D remains ambiguous. Germline CDR1 is SGHKS and CDR2 is YYEKEE (reference sequence). Trimming took 3 bases from V and 7 from J, leaving 16 bases between them. This CDR3 has 14 amino acids. This CDR3 reads CASSSGGPPGTQYF. DNA for the CDR3: TGTGCCAGCAGCTCCGGCGGACCACCGGGGACCCAGTACTTC.

The chain links TRBV2 to TRBJ2-1; 12 nucleotides match TRBD2. This CDR3 is 19 amino acids long. J lost 0 bases, V lost 6 bases, and 12 bases had no gene match. Germline CDR1 is SNHLY and CDR2 is FYNNEI. CDR3 sequence: CASRPFLAGGPSSYNEQFF. The CDR3 nucleotides are TGTGCCAGCAGGCCCTTCCTAGCGGGAGGGCCCAGCTCCTACAATGAGCAGTTCTTC.

The chain has TRBV28 and TRBJ1-1; unclear D gene. V was cut by 6 bases and J by 3 bases, with 17 bases left in between. The germline V gene has CDR1 MDHEN and CDR2 SYDVKM. This CDR3 region has 15 residues. In DNA form, the CDR3 reads TGTGCCAGCAGGGCATCCACAGAGCTGTACACTGAAGCTTTCTTT. Translating gives CASRASTELYTEAFF.

This chain connects TRBV7-2 to TRBJ2-1; D gene ambiguous. V shed 4 bases and J shed 8 bases, with 27 bases lying between them. The CDR3 extends over 18 amino acids. Germline V gene data show CDR1 as SGHTA and CDR2 as FQGNSA. The CDR3 reads CASSSNPFSGGPPHEQFF. CDR3 DNA: TGTGCCAGCAGCTCGAACCCGTTTTCCGGTGGGCCACCCCATGAGCAGTTCTTC.

The rearrangement uses TRBV20-1 and TRBJ1-6; D not certain. Trimming left V 0 bases short and J 10 bases short, with 16 bases between. The CDR3 covers 15 residues. Germline loops: CDR1 DFQATT, CDR2 SNEGSKA (reference sequence). This CDR3 is CSARDGGGLGSPLHF. The DNA for the CDR3 is TGCAGTGCTAGAGACGGAGGAGGGCTGGGGTCACCCCTCCACTTT.

This clonotype was seen a handful of times. This rearrangement joins TRBV5-6 to TRBJ2-7, with D perhaps matching TRBD2 (5 bases). Germline loops: CDR1 SGHDT, CDR2 YYEEEE. The CDR3 runs 13 residues. V was shortened by 4 bases and J by 2 bases, with 10 bases between the two germline ends. The CDR3 protein is CASSDSVAYEQYF. DNA of the CDR3: TGTGCCAGCAGCGATAGCGTTGCCTACGAGCAGTACTTC.

This clonotype showed up just a few times. This chain links TRBV7-2 with TRBJ2-3; 9 nucleotides match TRBD2. CDR1 is SGHTA and CDR2 is FQGNSA in the germline V gene. The CDR3 has 15 residues. V lost 2 bases, J lost 4 bases, and 4 bases stayed unmatched. DNA of the CDR3: TGTGCCAGCAGCTTAAGGGCGGGAGGGCCAGATACGCAGTATTTT. This codes for CASSLRAGGPDTQYF.

This clonotype appeared a single time. The CDR3 is CASSYPGLANGAQYF. The CDR3 nucleotides are TGTGCCAGCAGCTATCCGGGACTAGCGAATGGTGCGCAGTATTTT. The genes are TRBV11-2 and TRBJ2-3; 10 bases line up with TRBD2. CDR3 length equals 15 residues. The V gene end was trimmed by 4 bases and the J gene end by 10 bases; junction bases not matched to a gene: 11. Germline lookup yields CDR1 SGHAT and CDR2 FQNNGV.

V gene TRBV7-9 combines with J gene TRBJ1-1; 8 nucleotides match TRBD1. The germline V gene has CDR1 SEHNR and CDR2 FQNEAQ (reference sequence). CDR3 length: 17 residues. Trimming cost V 4 bases and J 2 bases; bases outside gene matches: 12. This CDR3 reads CASSSLVGDRLNTEAFF. The CDR3 DNA is TGTGCCAGCAGCTCCCTCGTTGGGGACAGGCTAAACACTGAAGCTTTCTTT.

This clonotype was detected only once. The chain combines TRBV27 with TRBJ2-1, with D perhaps TRBD1 or TRBD2 (5 bases each). The CDR3 is 15 residues long. With 4 bases removed from V and 0 bases from J, the gap between germline ends came to 10 bases. Germline V gene data show CDR1 as MNHEY and CDR2 as SMNVEV (reference sequence). CDR3 nucleotides: TGTGCCAGCAGTTCAGAGGGGTCCTCCTACAATGAGCAGTTCTTC. Translation gives CASSSEGSSYNEQFF.

This clonotype was seen a handful of times. V gene TRBV4-1 combines with J gene TRBJ2-3; 8 bases match TRBD2. CDR1 and CDR2 from the germline V gene are MGHRA and YSYEKL. CDR3 length: 15 amino acids. Unmatched junction bases numbered 5, after V lost 5 bases and J lost 1 base. CDR3 region: CASSSREVGTDTQYF. In DNA, the CDR3 is TGCGCCAGCAGCTCGCGGGAGGTTGGCACAGATACGCAGTATTTT.

This chain joins TRBV20-1 and TRBJ2-3, with 10 bases that match TRBD2. The CDR3 spans 14 residues. Germline CDR1 is DFQATT and CDR2 is SNEGSKA (reference sequence). V lost 2 bases and J lost 8; bases outside the gene matches: 7. CDR3 in DNA: TGCAGTGCTAGAAGCGGGGGGGCGGGAGGTACGCAGTATTTT. Protein: CSARSGGAGGTQYF.

This clonotype came up many times. The chain couples TRBV6-4 to TRBJ2-2; tentatively, D is TRBD1 or TRBD2 (6 bases each). Trimming cost V 2 bases and J 3 bases, with 13 bases left between them. CDR1 and CDR2 from the germline V gene are MRHNA and SNTAGT. This CDR3 comprises 16 residues. In nucleotides, the CDR3 is TGTGCCAGCAGTGACCGGGGGCAGGGCGACACCGGGGAGCTGTTTTTT. This gives the protein CASSDRGQGDTGELFF.

This clonotype has ten or more counts. The chain is built from TRBV3-1 and TRBJ2-1; D may be TRBD1 (5 bases). Germline V gene sequence: CDR1 LGHDT, CDR2 YNNKEL (reference sequence). Trimming shortened V by 3 bases and J by 4 bases, and 7 bases separated the two germline ends. The CDR3 is made up of 13 amino acids. Here the CDR3 reads CASSQTAYNEQFF. The CDR3 DNA sequence: TGTGCCAGCAGCCAGACAGCGTACAATGAGCAGTTCTTC.

The chain carries TRBV10-3 and TRBJ2-1; 10 nucleotides agree with TRBD2. The J call may be wrong; the DNA end is better matched by TRBJ2-7. CDR3 length equals 14 residues. Germline V gene data show CDR1 as ENHRY and CDR2 as SYGVKD. The CDR3 nucleotides are TGTGCCATCAGTAGAAGCGGGGGGGTCTACGAGCAGTACTTC. Amino acids: CAISRSGGVYEQYF.

The chain uses TRBV6-2 or TRBV6-3 and TRBJ2-7, with 7 bases that match TRBD2. The ends lost 7 bases at V and 7 bases at J; junction bases unmatched: 22. Germline CDR1 reads MNHEY; CDR2 reads SVGEGT. The CDR3 has 17 amino acids. Here the CDR3 DNA reads TGTGCCAGCAATACTCCCGGGGGGTACCTGCCCTACAATGAGCAGTACTTC. It is translated as CASNTPGGYLPYNEQYF.

This clonotype was picked up a small number of times. CDR3 loop: CASSLAEVSSYEQYF. The CDR3 DNA reads as TGCGCCAGCAGCTTGGCGGAGGTGAGCTCCTACGAGCAGTACTTC. The chain has TRBV5-1 and TRBJ2-7; D might be TRBD2 (5 bases). V lost 0 bases and J lost 0, with 10 bases in between. Per the germline V gene, CDR1 is SGHRS and CDR2 is YFSETQ. This CDR3 contains 15 residues.

This clonotype was detected only a few times. This rearrangement joins TRBV6-5 to TRBJ2-1; D uncertain. Per germline, CDR1 MNHEY and CDR2 SVGAGI. The CDR3 length is 15 residues. V lost 0 bases, J lost 0 bases, and 6 bases lay in between. CDR3 in DNA: TGTGCCAGCAGTTACTCGTGGGCCTCCTACAATGAGCAGTTCTTC. Translating gives CASSYSWASYNEQFF.

The chain employs TRBV4-1 and TRBJ2-3; D is perhaps TRBD1 (6 bases). Germline-derived CDR1 and CDR2 are MGHRA and YSYEKL. The germline V and J ends were trimmed by 5 bases and 2 bases, with 20 bases remaining between them. This CDR3 spans 17 amino acids. CDR3 coding DNA: TGCGCCAGCAGCTACACCCGAACCGCAGGGGACACAGATACGCAGTATTTT. Protein: CASSYTRTAGDTDTQYF.

This clonotype was detected a few times. This chain uses TRBV7-2 with TRBJ2-5; 8 bases map to TRBD2. The J call may be incorrect, as the DNA end agrees better with TRBJ2-7. The CDR3 runs 15 residues. Germline CDR1 reads SGHTA; CDR2 reads FQGNSA. In DNA, the CDR3 is TGTGCCAGCAGCTTGGCGGCCAGCGGGGGTTACGAGCAGTACTTC. Its translation is CASSLAASGGYEQYF.

The sample holds a few counts of this clonotype. The rearrangement joins TRBV10-3 to TRBJ2-7; D is ambiguous. This CDR3 has 14 residues. Germline V lookup: CDR1 ENHRY, CDR2 SYGVKD. Trimming removed 7 bases from V and 2 bases from J, with 15 bases in between. In nucleotides, the CDR3 is TGTGCCATCACTGATGCCTGGGTTACCTACGAGCAGTACTTC. Translation: CAITDAWVTYEQYF.

This clonotype was found a few times. The V and J genes are TRBV20-1 and TRBJ2-1; D not resolved. This CDR3 contains 15 residues. The V gene's germline CDR1 is DFQATT and CDR2 SNEGSKA (reference sequence). Trimming removed 1 base at V and 3 bases at J, with 13 bases between. The DNA of the CDR3 is TGCAGTGCTAGAGGCCTCATAGAGAACTACAATGAGCAGTTCTTC. This translates into CSARGLIENYNEQFF.

J is TRBJ1-5 and V is TRBV4-1; no reliable D call. V was trimmed by 0 bases and J by 9 bases, leaving 12 bases between them. The CDR3 spans 14 residues. CDR1 is MGHRA and CDR2 is YSYEKL in the germline V gene. The CDR3: CASSQDPGEWPQHF. Here the CDR3 DNA reads TGCGCCAGCAGCCAAGATCCCGGGGAATGGCCCCAGCATTTT.

This clonotype was detected only a few times. The rearrangement joins TRBV7-8 to TRBJ1-5; D perhaps matches TRBD1 (5 bases). Looked up from germline, CDR1 is SGHVS and CDR2 is FQNEAQ. The V end lost 5 bases, the J end lost 5 bases, and 16 bases lay between the germline ends. The CDR3 has 15 amino acids. The CDR3 spells CASSAAGLGHQPQHF. The CDR3 region has the DNA TGTGCCAGCAGCGCAGCAGGGTTGGGACATCAGCCCCAGCATTTT. Filled out from reference TRBV7-8 and TRBJ1-5, the complete variable domain reads GAGVSQSPRYKVAKRGQDVALRCDPISGHVSLFWYQQALGQGPEFLTYFQNEAQLDKSGLPSDRFFAERPEGSVSTLKIQRTQQEDSAVYLCASSAAGLGHQPQHFGDGTRLSIL.

The chain combines TRBV12-3 or TRBV12-4 with TRBJ2-7, with a weak D call TRBD1 (5 bases). V lost 5 bases and J 3 bases, leaving 14 bases between the germline ends. The CDR3 runs to 14 residues. The CDR3 region has the DNA TGTGCCAGCAGTGCCCAGGCAGGGAACTACGAGCAGTACTTC. This codes for CASSAQAGNYEQYF.

V is TRBV12-3 or TRBV12-4 and J is TRBJ1-5; TRBD1 is a possible D gene (5 bases). Between the trimmed V and J ends, which lost 5 bases and 0 bases, there was a span of 17 bases. The CDR3 is 17 amino acids. The CDR3 region is CASSPETAFYSNQPQHF. The CDR3 DNA sequence: TGTGCCAGCAGTCCAGAGACAGCATTCTATAGCAATCAGCCCCAGCATTTT.

The rearrangement uses TRBV5-6 and TRBJ2-7; 8 nucleotides align to TRBD1. Germline assignment: CDR1 SGHDT and CDR2 YYEEEE. V shed 4 bases, J shed 2 bases, and the junction held 17 bases outside the gene matches. CDR3 length: 18 residues. CDR3 bases: TGTGCCAGCAGCCTTGGAGTATCCCGGACAGGGCTCACCTACGAGCAGTACTTC. Amino acid sequence: CASSLGVSRTGLTYEQYF.

Details on this clonotype: At one end, the junction sequence differs from germline, possibly due to a read error. This sequence joins TRBV7-7 and TRBJ2-7; D uncertain. The J call may be wrong; the DNA end is better matched by TRBJ2-5. Germline values: CDR1 SSHAT, CDR2 FNYEAQ (reference sequence). The CDR3 consists of 14 residues. CDR3 DNA: TGTGCTAGCAGCGTAGGTTCTGGGTTGGAGACCCAGTACTTC. Residues: CASSVGSGLETQYF.

At least ten counts were recorded for this clonotype. DNA for the CDR3: TGCGCCAGCACCCCCCTCGGGTGGGACCTGTCGCACAAATATGGCTACACCTTC. Amino acid sequence: CASTPLGWDLSHKYGYTF. V is TRBV4-1 and J is TRBJ1-2; D is possibly TRBD1 (5 bases). Trimming removed 7 bases from V and 5 bases from J, with 29 bases in between. The germline V gene encodes CDR1 MGHRA and CDR2 YSYEKL. The CDR3 spans 18 residues.

This clonotype was observed a few times. The rearrangement links TRBV15 to TRBJ2-3; TRBD2 agrees at 8 bases. This CDR3 has 15 amino acids. Per germline, CDR1 LNHNV and CDR2 YYDKDF (reference sequence). The V segment lost 2 bases and the J segment 4 bases; nucleotides outside the gene matches: 5. CDR3 region: CATSRKAGEADTQYF. CDR3 DNA: TGTGCCACCAGCAGAAAAGCGGGAGAAGCAGATACGCAGTATTTT.